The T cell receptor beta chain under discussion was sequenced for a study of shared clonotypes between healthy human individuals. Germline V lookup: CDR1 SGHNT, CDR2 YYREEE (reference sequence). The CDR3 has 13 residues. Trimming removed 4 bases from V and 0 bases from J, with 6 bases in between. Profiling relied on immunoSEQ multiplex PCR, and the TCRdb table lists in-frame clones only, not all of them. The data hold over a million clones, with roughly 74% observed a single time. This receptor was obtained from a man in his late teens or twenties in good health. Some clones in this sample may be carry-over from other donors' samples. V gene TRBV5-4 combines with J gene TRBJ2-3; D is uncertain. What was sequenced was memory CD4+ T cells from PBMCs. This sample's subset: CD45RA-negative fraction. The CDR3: CASSQTSTDTQYF. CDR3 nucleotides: TGTGCCAGCAGCCAGACCAGCACAGATACGCAGTATTTT.